Sequencing of this T cell receptor (beta chain) was carried out in a study of cytomegalovirus exposure and HLA in healthy donors. The study, taken as a whole, reports: Presence/absence analyses assumed roughly uniform sequencing depth across donors, which may not hold. Certain sequence variants were highly shared and formed a cluster, and this cluster was likely a sequencing artifact.

The primer mix had 60 Vbeta and 13 Jbeta primers. In the source study's methods: Unique TCR beta chains numbered 80 million to 95 million in a later analysis, with roughly 9.9 million shared. Generated by immunoSEQ multiplex PCR, the TCRdb table keeps only in-frame clones and is missing some. The D gene and trimming were derived from the DNA, and the V and J assignments and clone size from that table. There are some 46,000 clones in the sample, with around 7.9% held by the top ten. Concerning this clone: Antigen unknown.

Material for sequencing was PBMCs. The clonotype comes from a male donor in good health and CMV-seronegative.

In DNA, the CDR3 is TGTGCCAGCACTAGACAGGGAAGCTCCTACAATGAGCAGTTCTTC. Encoded protein: CASTRQGSSYNEQFF. The genes are TRBV6-5 and TRBJ2-1; 7 nucleotides match TRBD1. CDR1 and CDR2 (germline): MNHEY, SVGAGI. V was clipped by 7 bases and J by 0 bases; unmatched bases: 6. The CDR3 covers 15 residues.